The 10 T cell receptor beta chains given below trace back to one sample, sequenced in a study of blood T cell repertoires in COVID-19. Assay: immunoSEQ multiplex PCR; the TCRdb copy retains only in-frame clones and omits some. In the table there are about 170,000 clones, 70% to 85% of which are singletons. Material: PBMCs or T cells enriched from blood (not recorded which). Receptor source: a man aged 45 to 65 who had recovered from COVID-19.

This clone was counted once. The chain links TRBV19 to TRBJ1-3; D is unclear. This CDR3 is built from 11 residues. Germline V gives CDR1 LNHDA, CDR2 SQIVND (reference sequence). Trimming removed 10 bases from V and 4 bases from J, with 8 bases in between. The CDR3 DNA sequence: TGTGCCACCCTCAGAGGAAACACCATATATTTT. Translation: CATLRGNTIYF.

J is TRBJ1-4 and V is TRBV7-9; D is perhaps TRBD1 (6 bases). The CDR3 consists of 15 residues. Germline V gene data show CDR1 as SEHNR and CDR2 as FQNEAQ (reference sequence). V lost 4 bases, J lost 4 bases, and 13 bases lay in between. Here the CDR3 DNA reads TGTGCCAGCAGCTCCCGGACAGCCCGTAATGAAAAACTGTTTTTT. This codes for CASSSRTARNEKLFF.

V usage is TRBV6-1 and J usage is TRBJ2-2; TRBD1 matches 7 bases. In germline, CDR1 is MNHNS, CDR2 SASEGT. There are 16 residues in the CDR3. V lost 4 bases, J lost 0 bases, and 5 bases stayed unmatched. The CDR3 region is CASSALGQPNTGELFF. The CDR3 nucleotides are TGTGCCAGCAGTGCGCTGGGACAGCCGAACACCGGGGAGCTGTTTTTT.

This sequence joins TRBV7-2 and TRBJ1-2; TRBD1 matches 10 bases. J gave up 3 bases and V 1 base, and 2 bases lay outside the gene matches. Germline V gene lookup returns CDR1 SGHTA and CDR2 FQGNSA. The length of the CDR3 is 15 residues. The CDR3 nucleotides read TGTGCCAGCAGCTTAGGACAGGGGGCCTACTATGGCTACACCTTC. This translates into CASSLGQGAYYGYTF.

The chain carries TRBV2 and TRBJ2-1; 9 bases match TRBD1. V shed 5 bases and J 5 bases; nucleotides not matched to a gene: 4. The germline V gene encodes CDR1 SNHLY and CDR2 FYNNEI. The CDR3 is 14 amino acids. The CDR3 loop is CASSHRTGDNEQFF. The CDR3 DNA reads TGTGCCAGCAGTCATAGGACAGGGGACAATGAGCAGTTCTTC.

The CDR3 loop is CASSLGERFAGTDTQYF. The CDR3 DNA reads as TGTGCCAGCAGCTTGGGGGAGAGGTTCGCGGGCACAGATACGCAGTATTTT. The V gene is TRBV5-6, the J gene TRBJ2-3; tentatively, D is TRBD2 (5 bases). The CDR3 extends over 17 amino acids. Per germline, CDR1 SGHDT and CDR2 YYEEEE. The V end lost 0 bases, the J end lost 1 base, and 15 bases lay between the germline ends.

J is TRBJ2-3 and V is TRBV5-4; 8 bases line up with TRBD2. CDR3 length: 16 residues. J lost 1 base, V lost 3 bases, and 7 bases had no gene match. CDR1 SGHNT and CDR2 YYREEE come from the germline V gene (reference sequence). Written as DNA, the CDR3 is TGTGCCAGCAGCTCCGGGGGGGCGGGTGGCACAGATACGCAGTATTTT. As protein: CASSSGGAGGTDTQYF.

J is TRBJ2-7 and V is TRBV5-1; a possible D gene is TRBD1 (6 bases). Deletions cut 0 bases from V and 3 bases from J, with 10 bases between. CDR3 length equals 14 residues. Per the germline V gene, CDR1 is SGHRS and CDR2 is YFSETQ. The CDR3 coding sequence is TGCGCCAGCAGCTTGGGCGGACAGCTCTACGAGCAGTACTTC. The encoded protein is CASSLGGQLYEQYF.

Here the CDR3 DNA reads TGTGCCTGGAGTGCGATCATAGGACAGAGTGAAGCTTTCTTT. Amino acids: CAWSAIIGQSEAFF. The rearrangement uses TRBV30 and TRBJ1-1; possible D gene TRBD1, 6 bases. Between the trimmed V and J ends, which lost 1 base and 7 bases, there was a span of 16 bases. This CDR3 spans 14 amino acids. CDR1 GTSNPN and CDR2 SVGIG come from the germline V gene (reference sequence).

The V and J genes are TRBV4-1 and TRBJ2-7, with D perhaps TRBD2 (6 bases). Germline assignment: CDR1 MGHRA and CDR2 YSYEKL. CDR3 size: 16 residues. The V end was cut by 1 base, the J end by 0 bases, with 13 bases between. The CDR3 DNA is TGCGCCAGCAGCCAAGGGGACTTCCCCAGCTCCTACGAGCAGTACTTC. Protein sequence: CASSQGDFPSSYEQYF.